This TCR beta chain was recorded in a study of T cell clonotyping in hematopoietic cell transplantation. V gave up 6 bases and J gave up 0 bases, with 12 bases separating them. The CDR3 is made up of 15 amino acids. CDR1 and CDR2 (germline): MDHEN, SYDVKM. Clones were sequenced by immunoSEQ multiplex PCR, and TCRdb holds only the in-frame ones, with some missing. This sample has several thousand clones; roughly 98% occur once, and the top ten carry about 0.7%. General study points: Few recipient clonotypes overlapped donors; over 95% were de novo at given depth.

Concerning this clone itself: The antigen is unknown.

This TCR derives from a male patient between 60 and 69 years old who had an allogeneic stem cell transplant from a related donor, so the T cells may come from the graft donor. Some clones in this sample may be carry-over from other donors' samples. The V gene is TRBV28, the J gene TRBJ1-5; a weak D match, TRBD1 (5 bases). Specimen: PBMCs, collected 30 days after allogeneic stem cell transplant. The DNA of the CDR3 is TGTGCCAGCAGCTCCTGGGGGGTTAGCAATCAGCCCCAGCATTTT. The encoded protein is CASSSWGVSNQPQHF.